This paragraph reports one TCR beta chain. The CDR3 contains 14 residues. CDR1 and CDR2 from the germline V gene are SGHKS and YYEKEE (reference sequence). V was cut by 4 bases and J by 3 bases, with 11 bases left in between. The data originate from a study of cytomegalovirus exposure and HLA in healthy donors. Study-wide context: The use of the same platform for the roughly 130 validation repertoires and the 650 to 850 first-cohort repertoires was reported by a later analysis.

These donors were members of the 120-subject validation cohort, a group separate from the roughly 700-subject first cohort. The repertoire was sequenced with immunoSEQ multiplex PCR; TCRdb's copy has only in-frame clones and lacks some. Of approximately 54,000 clones in the sample, over 85% were seen once. The J gene is TRBJ1-5, the V gene TRBV5-5, with D possibly matching TRBD1 (5 bases). The TCR comes from a woman between 18 and 29 years old in good health and CMV-seropositive. The sample was PBMCs. CDR3 protein: CASSPTDSNQPQHF. In nucleotides, the CDR3 is TGTGCCAGCAGCCCGACAGATTCCAATCAGCCCCAGCATTTT.